Listed here is a single T cell receptor (beta chain). The CDR3 runs 13 residues. V gave up 9 bases and J gave up 1 base, with 12 bases separating them. Germline V CDR1 and CDR2: SEHNR, FQNEAQ (reference sequence). This sample is drawn from a study of CD8 T cells in Susac syndrome. Random hexamers were used to reverse transcribe an amount of about 0.45 to 1 ug RNA. MiXCR, applied by TCRdb to the immunoSEQ multiplex PCR reads, yields one record per CDR3 protein. Of some 120,000 distinct CDR3 sequences listed, 80% to 95% are singletons. The chain is built from TRBV7-9 and TRBJ1-1; the D is unclear. This clonotype was obtained from a human donor in good health. Material for sequencing was CD4+ T cells from PBMCs. The CDR3 DNA sequence: TGTGCCAGTGTGTTCGGCGCGAACACTGAAGCTTTCTTT. Its protein product is CASVFGANTEAFF.